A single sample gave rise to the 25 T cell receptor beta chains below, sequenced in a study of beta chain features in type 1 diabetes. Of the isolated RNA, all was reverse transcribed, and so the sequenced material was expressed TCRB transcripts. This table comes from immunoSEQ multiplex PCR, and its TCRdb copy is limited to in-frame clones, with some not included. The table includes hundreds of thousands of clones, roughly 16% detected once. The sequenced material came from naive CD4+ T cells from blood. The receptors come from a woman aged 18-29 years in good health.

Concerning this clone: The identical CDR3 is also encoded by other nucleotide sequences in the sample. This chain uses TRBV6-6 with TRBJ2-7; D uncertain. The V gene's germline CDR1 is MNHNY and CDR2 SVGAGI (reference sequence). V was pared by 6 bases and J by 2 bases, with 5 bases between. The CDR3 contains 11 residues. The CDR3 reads CASSRAYEQYF. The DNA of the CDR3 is TGTGCCAGCAGCCGAGCCTACGAGCAGTACTTC.

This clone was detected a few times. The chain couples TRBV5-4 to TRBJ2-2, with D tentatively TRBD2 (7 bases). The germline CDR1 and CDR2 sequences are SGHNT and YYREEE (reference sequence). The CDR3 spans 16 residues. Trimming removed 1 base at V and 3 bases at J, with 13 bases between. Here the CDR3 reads CASSLRGGRYTGELFF. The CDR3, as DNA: TGTGCCAGCAGCTTGAGGGGGGGCCGCTACACCGGGGAGCTGTTTTTT.

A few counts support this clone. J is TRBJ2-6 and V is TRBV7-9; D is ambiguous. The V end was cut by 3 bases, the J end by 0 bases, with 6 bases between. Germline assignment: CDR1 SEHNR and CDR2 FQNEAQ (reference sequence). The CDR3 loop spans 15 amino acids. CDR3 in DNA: TGTGCCAGCAGCTTCCCACGCTCTGGGGCCAACGTCCTGACTTTC. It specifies CASSFPRSGANVLTF.

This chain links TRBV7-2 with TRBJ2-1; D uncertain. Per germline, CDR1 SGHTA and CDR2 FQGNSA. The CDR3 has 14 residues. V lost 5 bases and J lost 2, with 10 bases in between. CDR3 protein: CASSPIGTYNEQFF. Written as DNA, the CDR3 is TGTGCCAGCAGCCCCATCGGCACCTACAATGAGCAGTTCTTC.

The CDR3: CASSWSGGSSYEQYF. CDR3 DNA: TGTGCCAGCAGCTGGAGCGGGGGAAGCTCCTACGAGCAGTACTTC. The chain links TRBV7-9 to TRBJ2-7, with 8 bases that match TRBD2. With 4 bases clipped from V and 0 bases from J, the junction kept 5 bases outside the gene matches. This CDR3 is built from 15 residues. In germline, CDR1 is SEHNR, CDR2 FQNEAQ (reference sequence).

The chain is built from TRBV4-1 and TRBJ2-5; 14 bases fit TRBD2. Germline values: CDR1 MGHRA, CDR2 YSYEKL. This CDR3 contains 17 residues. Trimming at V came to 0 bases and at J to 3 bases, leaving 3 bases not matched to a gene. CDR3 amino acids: CASSQELGLAGEETQYF. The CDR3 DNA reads TGCGCCAGCAGCCAAGAGCTGGGACTAGCGGGAGAAGAGACCCAGTACTTC.

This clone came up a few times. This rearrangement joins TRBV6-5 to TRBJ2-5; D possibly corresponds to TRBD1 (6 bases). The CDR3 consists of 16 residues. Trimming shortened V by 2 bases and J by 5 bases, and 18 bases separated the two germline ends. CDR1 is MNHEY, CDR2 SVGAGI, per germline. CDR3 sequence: CASSYDDRQFRETQYF. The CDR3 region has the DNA TGTGCCAGCAGTTACGACGACAGGCAGTTCAGGGAGACCCAGTACTTC.

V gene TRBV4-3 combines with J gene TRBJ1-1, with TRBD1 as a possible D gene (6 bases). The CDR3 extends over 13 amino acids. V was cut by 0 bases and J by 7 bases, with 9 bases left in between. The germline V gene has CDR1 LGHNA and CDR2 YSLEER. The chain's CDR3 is CASSQDHRVEAFF. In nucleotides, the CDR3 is TGCGCCAGCAGCCAAGACCACAGGGTTGAAGCTTTCTTT.

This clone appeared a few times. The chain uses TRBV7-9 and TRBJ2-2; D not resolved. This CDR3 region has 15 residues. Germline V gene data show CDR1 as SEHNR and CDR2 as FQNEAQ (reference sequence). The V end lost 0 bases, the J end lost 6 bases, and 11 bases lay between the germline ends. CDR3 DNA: TGTGCCAGCAGCTTAGCCAACTCCGGATCCGGGGAGCTGTTTTTT. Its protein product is CASSLANSGSGELFF.

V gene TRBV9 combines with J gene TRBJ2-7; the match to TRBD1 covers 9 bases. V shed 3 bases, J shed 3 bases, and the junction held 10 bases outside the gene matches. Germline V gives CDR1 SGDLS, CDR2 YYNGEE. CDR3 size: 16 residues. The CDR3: CASSGDRGAIFYEQYF. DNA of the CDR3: TGTGCCAGCAGCGGCGACAGGGGGGCAATATTCTACGAGCAGTACTTC. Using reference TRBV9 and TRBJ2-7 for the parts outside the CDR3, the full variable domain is DSGVTQTPKHLITATGQRVTLRCSPRSGDLSVYWYQQSLDQGLQFLIQYYNGEERAKGNILERFSAQQFPDLHSELNLSSLELGDSALYFCASSGDRGAIFYEQYFGPGTRLTVT.

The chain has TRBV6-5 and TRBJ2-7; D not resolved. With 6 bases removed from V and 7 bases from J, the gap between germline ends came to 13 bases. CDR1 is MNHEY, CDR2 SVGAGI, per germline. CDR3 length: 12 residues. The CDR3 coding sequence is TGTGCCAGCAGGCGATCCTTGGGGGAGCAGTACTTC. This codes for CASRRSLGEQYF.

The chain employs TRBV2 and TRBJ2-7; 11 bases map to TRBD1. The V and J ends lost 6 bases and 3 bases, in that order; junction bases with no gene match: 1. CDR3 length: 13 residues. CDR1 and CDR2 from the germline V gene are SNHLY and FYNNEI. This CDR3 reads CASRGTGGYEQYF. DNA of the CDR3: TGTGCCAGCAGGGGGACAGGGGGCTACGAGCAGTACTTC.

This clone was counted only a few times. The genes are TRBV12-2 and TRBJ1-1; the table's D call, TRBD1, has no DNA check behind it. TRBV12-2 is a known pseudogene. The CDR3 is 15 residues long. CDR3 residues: CASRHETGEHTEAFF. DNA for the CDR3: TGTGCAAGTCGCCACGAGACAGGGGAGCACACTGAAGCTTTCTTT.

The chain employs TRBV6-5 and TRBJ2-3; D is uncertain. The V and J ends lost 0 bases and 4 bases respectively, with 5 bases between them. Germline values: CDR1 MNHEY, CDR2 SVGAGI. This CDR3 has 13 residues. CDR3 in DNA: TGTGCCAGCAGTTACTCCCTCGCAGATACGCAGTATTTT. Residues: CASSYSLADTQYF.

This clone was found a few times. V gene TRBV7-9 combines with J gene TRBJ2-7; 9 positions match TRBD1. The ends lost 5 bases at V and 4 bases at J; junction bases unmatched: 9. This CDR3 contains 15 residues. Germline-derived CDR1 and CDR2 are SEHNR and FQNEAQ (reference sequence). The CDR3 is CASSADRDRAYEQYF. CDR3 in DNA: TGTGCCAGCAGCGCGGACCGGGACAGGGCTTACGAGCAGTACTTC. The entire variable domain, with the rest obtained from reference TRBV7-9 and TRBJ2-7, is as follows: DTGVSQNPRHKITKRGQNVTFRCDPISEHNRLYWYRQTLGQGPEFLTYFQNEAQLEKSRLLSDRFSAERPKGSFSTLEIQRTEQGDSAMYLCASSADRDRAYEQYFGPGTRLTVT.

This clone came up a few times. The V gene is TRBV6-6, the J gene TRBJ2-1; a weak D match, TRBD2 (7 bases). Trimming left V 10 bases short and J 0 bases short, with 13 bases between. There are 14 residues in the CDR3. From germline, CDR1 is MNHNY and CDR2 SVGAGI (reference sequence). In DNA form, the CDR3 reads TGTGCCATTGGGGGGGCGAGCTCCTACAATGAGCAGTTCTTC. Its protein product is CAIGGASSYNEQFF.

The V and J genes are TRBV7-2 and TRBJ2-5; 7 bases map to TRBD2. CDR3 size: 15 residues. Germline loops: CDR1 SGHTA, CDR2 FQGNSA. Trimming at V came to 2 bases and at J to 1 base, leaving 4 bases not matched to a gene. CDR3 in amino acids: CASSLSGDPQETQYF. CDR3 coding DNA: TGTGCCAGCAGCTTAAGCGGGGATCCCCAAGAGACCCAGTACTTC.

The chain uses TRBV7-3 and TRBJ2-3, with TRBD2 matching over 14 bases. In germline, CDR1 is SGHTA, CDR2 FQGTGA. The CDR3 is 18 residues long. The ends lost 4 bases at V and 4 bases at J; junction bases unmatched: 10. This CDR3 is CASSSRPTSGRAPDTQYF. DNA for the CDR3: TGTGCCAGCAGCTCCAGGCCGACTAGCGGGAGGGCCCCAGATACGCAGTATTTT.

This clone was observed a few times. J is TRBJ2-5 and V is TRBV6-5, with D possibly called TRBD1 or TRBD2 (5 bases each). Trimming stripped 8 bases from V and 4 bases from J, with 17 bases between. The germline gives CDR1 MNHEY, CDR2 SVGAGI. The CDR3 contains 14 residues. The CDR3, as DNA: TGTGCCAGCGCCAAGGGACCTGTCATAGAGACCCAGTACTTC. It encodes CASAKGPVIETQYF.

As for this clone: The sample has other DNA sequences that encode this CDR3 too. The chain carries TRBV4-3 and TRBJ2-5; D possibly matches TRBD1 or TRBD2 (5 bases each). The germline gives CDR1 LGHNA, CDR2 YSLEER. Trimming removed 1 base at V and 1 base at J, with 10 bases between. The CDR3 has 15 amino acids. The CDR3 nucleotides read TGCGCCAGCAGCCAAGGGGACCGGGGCCAAGAGACCCAGTACTTC. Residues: CASSQGDRGQETQYF.

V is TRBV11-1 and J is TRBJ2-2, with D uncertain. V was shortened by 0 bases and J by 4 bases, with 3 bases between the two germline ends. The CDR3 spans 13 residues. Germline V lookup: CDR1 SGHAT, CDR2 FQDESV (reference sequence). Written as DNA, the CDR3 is TGTGCCAGCAGCTTAGCGTCCACCGGGGAGCTGTTTTTT. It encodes CASSLASTGELFF.

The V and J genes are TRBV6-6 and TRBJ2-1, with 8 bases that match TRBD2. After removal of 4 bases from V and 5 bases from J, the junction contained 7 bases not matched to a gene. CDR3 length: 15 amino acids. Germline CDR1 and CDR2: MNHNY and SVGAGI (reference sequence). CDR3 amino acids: CASSSSGSLDNEQFF. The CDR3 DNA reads TGTGCCAGCAGTTCAAGCGGGAGTCTTGACAATGAGCAGTTCTTC.

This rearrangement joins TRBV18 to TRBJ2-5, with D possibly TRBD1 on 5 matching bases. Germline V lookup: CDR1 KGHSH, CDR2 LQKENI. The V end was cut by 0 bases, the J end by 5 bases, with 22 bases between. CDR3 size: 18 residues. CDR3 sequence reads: CASSPPKVYAGQSETQYF. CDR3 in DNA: TGTGCCAGCTCACCACCGAAGGTTTATGCAGGGCAATCGGAGACCCAGTACTTC.

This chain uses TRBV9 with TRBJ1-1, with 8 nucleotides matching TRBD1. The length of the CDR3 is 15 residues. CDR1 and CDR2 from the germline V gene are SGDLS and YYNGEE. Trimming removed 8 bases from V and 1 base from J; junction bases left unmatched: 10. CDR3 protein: CASTSGDRTNTEAFF. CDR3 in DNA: TGTGCCAGTACCTCGGGGGACAGGACGAACACTGAAGCTTTCTTT.

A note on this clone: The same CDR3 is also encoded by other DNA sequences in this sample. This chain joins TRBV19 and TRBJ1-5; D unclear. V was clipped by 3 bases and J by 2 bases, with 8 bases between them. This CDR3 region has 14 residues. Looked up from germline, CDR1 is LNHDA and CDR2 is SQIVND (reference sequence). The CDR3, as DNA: TGTGCCAGTAGTATTACCGCGGGCAATCAGCCCCAGCATTTT. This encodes CASSITAGNQPQHF.